The 24 T cell receptor beta chains below come from one sample, sequenced in a study of identical twins. TCRdb re-derived calls from the 5' RACE reads in MiXCR, one entry per CDR3 protein. The sample yields around 530,000 distinct CDR3 sequences, about 15% seen once. This sample also appeared in a second study, on yellow fever vaccine responses in identical twins.

The specimen was CD4+ T cells sorted from blood. These TCRs come from a woman aged 18-29 years in good health.

The genes are TRBV2 and TRBJ2-1; D may be TRBD2 (6 bases). The germline gives CDR1 SNHLY, CDR2 FYNNEI. This CDR3 is 15 amino acids long. V was trimmed by 7 bases and J by 7 bases, leaving 20 bases between them. The CDR3 DNA is TGTGCCAGCACCTTGACTAGTTATCCTGGTAATGAGCAGTTCTTC. This translates into CASTLTSYPGNEQFF.

This chain uses TRBV3-1 with TRBJ2-5; maybe TRBD2 (5 bases). Between the trimmed V and J ends, which lost 0 bases and 4 bases, there was a span of 12 bases. This CDR3 has 15 residues. The germline V gene encodes CDR1 LGHDT and CDR2 YNNKEL (reference sequence). This chain's CDR3 is CASSQDPSGIETQYF. In nucleotides, the CDR3 is TGTGCCAGCAGCCAAGATCCCAGCGGAATAGAGACCCAGTACTTC.

This clonotype was seen only a few times. The chain has TRBV10-3 and TRBJ2-7; TRBD1 agrees at 7 bases. CDR1 and CDR2 (germline): ENHRY, SYGVKD. V lost 0 bases to trimming and J lost 3 bases; unmatched junction nucleotides: 2. The CDR3 covers 14 residues. Written as DNA, the CDR3 is TGTGCCATCAGTGAGTCGACAGGGTTCTACGAGCAGTACGTC. Its protein product is CAISESTGFYEQYV.

V is TRBV28 and J is TRBJ2-7; D remains ambiguous. The CDR3 covers 9 residues. V lost 4 bases and J 5 bases, leaving 0 bases between the germline ends. CDR1 is MDHEN and CDR2 is SYDVKM in the germline V gene. CDR3 sequence reads: CASSYEQYV. The CDR3, as DNA: TGTGCCAGCAGTTACGAGCAGTACGTC.

There are a few counts of this clonotype. This chain connects TRBV29-1 to TRBJ1-1; TRBD1 is a possible D gene (6 bases). The germline CDR1 and CDR2 sequences are SQVTM and ANQGSEA. The CDR3 contains 13 residues. V shed 7 bases and J shed 3 bases, with 15 bases lying between them. The CDR3 nucleotides read TGCAGCGCTTCAGGGGCAAGGGACACTGAAGCTTTCTTT. This codes for CSASGARDTEAFF.

The V gene is TRBV14, the J gene TRBJ1-6; a weak D match, TRBD1 (5 bases). V was shortened by 5 bases and J by 14 bases, with 22 bases between the two germline ends. Germline values: CDR1 SGHDN, CDR2 FVKESK. There are 15 residues in the CDR3. CDR3 sequence (DNA): TGTGCCAGCAGCTCTGGTTGGACATCTCGAACCACCCTCCACTTT. This sequence encodes CASSSGWTSRTTLHF.

This clonotype appeared a few times. CDR3 bases: TGTGCCAGCAGTTCCCGGACCGGGACTAGCGGGAGAGTGTGGAGCACAGATACGCAGTATTTT. Residues: CASSSRTGTSGRVWSTDTQYF. The chain combines TRBV28 with TRBJ2-3; TRBD2 matches at 14 bases. The CDR3 has 21 residues. Trimming removed 4 bases from V and 0 bases from J; junction bases left unmatched: 15. Germline values: CDR1 MDHEN, CDR2 SYDVKM.

The chain joins TRBV5-1 to TRBJ1-1; D gene unclear. V was cut by 1 base and J by 7 bases, with 11 bases left in between. The CDR3 totals 13 residues. Looked up from germline, CDR1 is SGHRS and CDR2 is YFSETQ. The CDR3 region is CASSLYNSNEAFF. The CDR3 DNA reads TGCGCCAGCAGCTTGTACAACAGCAATGAAGCTTTCTTT.

In this sample, this clonotype turned up once. This chain uses TRBV4-1 with TRBJ2-2; possible D gene TRBD2, 6 bases. V was cut by 4 bases and J by 5 bases, with 20 bases left in between. This CDR3 has 17 amino acids. Germline V gene lookup returns CDR1 MGHRA and CDR2 YSYEKL. In DNA form, the CDR3 reads TGCGCCAGCAGCCTAGGACCGGGGATAGGGAGGACCGGGGAGCTGTTTTTT. Encoded protein: CASSLGPGIGRTGELFF.

The table lists this clonotype with a few counts. V usage is TRBV3-1 and J usage is TRBJ1-3, with D possibly being TRBD1 (5 bases). Per the germline V gene, CDR1 is LGHDT and CDR2 is YNNKEL (reference sequence). Trimming removed 10 bases from V and 1 base from J, with 14 bases in between. This CDR3 is built from 14 residues. The DNA for the CDR3 is TGTGCCACCCGGGACCCATTTTCTGGAAACACCATATATTTT. Encoded protein: CATRDPFSGNTIYF.

This chain uses TRBV12-3 or TRBV12-4 with TRBJ1-1, with TRBD1 matching 7 bases. V gave up 7 bases and J gave up 4 bases; unmatched junction bases: 6. This CDR3 spans 13 amino acids. The CDR3 bases are TGTGCCAGCACCCTGACAGGGATCACTGAAGCTTTCTTT. This sequence encodes CASTLTGITEAFF.

In its sample, this clonotype was seen a few times. The chain couples TRBV20-1 to TRBJ2-1, with TRBD2 matching 7 bases. The trim removed 5 bases at V and 1 base at J, leaving 5 bases unmatched. This CDR3 comprises 14 residues. In germline, CDR1 is DFQATT, CDR2 SNEGSKA (reference sequence). The CDR3 DNA reads TGCAGTGCTGGCCCTAGCGGTTCCTACAATGAGCAGTTCTTC. It translates to CSAGPSGSYNEQFF.

This rearrangement joins TRBV27 to TRBJ2-2; maybe TRBD1 (5 bases). CDR3 size: 15 residues. CDR1 MNHEY and CDR2 SMNVEV come from the germline V gene (reference sequence). Trimming cost V 2 bases and J 3 bases, with 10 bases left between them. The CDR3 DNA follows: TGTGCCAGCAGTTTAGGCAGGGCGTACACCGGGGAGCTGTTTTTT. Amino acid sequence: CASSLGRAYTGELFF.

The rearrangement links TRBV20-1 to TRBJ2-7; 9 bases map to TRBD2. CDR3 length: 15 amino acids. In germline, CDR1 is DFQATT, CDR2 SNEGSKA (reference sequence). With V trimmed by 0 bases and J by 4 bases, 7 bases remained unmatched. The CDR3 DNA reads TGCAGTGCTAGAGAGATGCGGGAGGGAAGTTACGAGCAGTACTTC. Translated: CSAREMREGSYEQYF.

A note on this clonotype: One end of the junction varies from germline; a read error may be responsible. The chain joins TRBV2 to TRBJ2-7; D may match TRBD1 or TRBD2 (7 bases each). The germline CDR1 and CDR2 sequences are SNHLY and FYNNEI. The CDR3 extends over 12 amino acids. The DNA of the CDR3 is TGTACCAGCGAGCGGGACAGTTACGAGCAGTACTTC. It yields the protein CTSERDSYEQYF. Variable domain in full (rest from reference TRBV2 and TRBJ2-7): EPEVTQTPSHQVTQMGQEVILRCVPISNHLYFYWYRQILGQKVEFLVSFYNNEISEKSEIFDDQFSVERPDGSNFTLKIRSTKLEDSAMYFCTSERDSYEQYFGPGTRLTVT.

This chain uses TRBV3-1 with TRBJ2-1; 10 nucleotides align to TRBD1. Germline-derived CDR1 and CDR2 are LGHDT and YNNKEL (reference sequence). With V trimmed by 1 base and J by 4 bases, 7 bases remained unmatched. The CDR3 is 17 residues long. The CDR3 DNA reads TGTGCCAGCAGCCAAGGCCCCGGGACAGGGGTATACAATGAGCAGTTCTTC. Amino acids: CASSQGPGTGVYNEQFF.

This clonotype was picked up a small number of times. V is TRBV24-1 and J is TRBJ2-1; 9 bases line up with TRBD2. The junction had 10 bases not matched to a gene; V was cut back by 5 bases and J by 0 bases. Germline assignment: CDR1 KGHDR and CDR2 SFDVKD. There are 18 residues in the CDR3. CDR3 DNA: TGTGCCACCAGTGGGGTTAGCGGGGGCCCGAGCTCCTACAATGAGCAGTTCTTC. As protein: CATSGVSGGPSSYNEQFF.

This clonotype was seen only a few times. The chain links TRBV5-1 to TRBJ2-2; D is ambiguous. This CDR3 is built from 15 residues. The ends were cut back, 5 bases at V and 3 bases at J, with 14 bases in the middle. Germline V CDR1 and CDR2: SGHRS, YFSETQ. This chain's CDR3 is CASRLSGPHTGELFF. The CDR3 nucleotides are TGCGCCAGCAGACTTTCCGGGCCTCACACCGGGGAGCTGTTTTTT.

This clonotype has a handful of counts. The chain joins TRBV20-1 to TRBJ2-1; D is ambiguous. With 6 bases removed from V and 7 bases from J, the gap between germline ends came to 16 bases. This CDR3 is 13 amino acids long. CDR1 is DFQATT, CDR2 SNEGSKA, per germline (reference sequence). This CDR3 reads CSAPRLGVNEQFF. The DNA of the CDR3 is TGCAGTGCCCCCCGACTGGGCGTTAATGAGCAGTTCTTC.

This clonotype was counted a few times. The chain is built from TRBV5-5 and TRBJ2-7; D might be TRBD1 or TRBD2, each matching 5 bases. The CDR3 is 14 amino acids. Germline CDR1 reads SGHKS; CDR2 reads YYEKEE (reference sequence). The V and J ends lost 4 bases and 3 bases respectively, with 14 bases between them. The CDR3 DNA sequence: TGTGCCAGCAGCCCCAGGGACGTAGACTACGAGCAGTACTTC. Translation gives CASSPRDVDYEQYF. Looking up the rest from reference TRBV5-5 and TRBJ2-7 gives the full variable domain: DAGVTQSPTHLIKTRGQQVTLRCSPISGHKSVSWYQQVLGQGPQFIFQYYEKEERGRGNFPDRFSARQFPNYSSELNVNALLLGDSALYLCASSPRDVDYEQYFGPGTRLTVT.

This clonotype was seen a few times. The chain combines TRBV20-1 with TRBJ2-3; D ambiguous. Germline-derived CDR1 and CDR2 are DFQATT and SNEGSKA (reference sequence). The V gene lost 0 bases and the J gene lost 2 bases, with 6 bases spanning the gap. The CDR3 totals 13 residues. The CDR3 spells CSARDANTDTQYF. CDR3 DNA: TGCAGTGCTAGAGATGCTAACACAGATACGCAGTATTTT.

The chain is built from TRBV29-1 and TRBJ2-2; D not certain. V was shortened by 3 bases and J by 3 bases, with 5 bases between the two germline ends. CDR1 SQVTM and CDR2 ANQGSEA come from the germline V gene. The length of the CDR3 is 12 residues. For the CDR3, the DNA is TGCAGCGTTGACGGAGACACCGGGGAGCTGTTTTTT. This encodes CSVDGDTGELFF.

The table lists this clonotype with a few counts. The DNA for the CDR3 is TGTGCCAGCAGCCTCCTCGGACAGGGGGACACCGGGGAGCTGTTTTTT. Its translation is CASSLLGQGDTGELFF. The rearrangement uses TRBV5-6 and TRBJ2-2; 10 bases map to TRBD1. The CDR3 contains 16 residues. Unmatched junction bases numbered 6, after V lost 4 bases and J lost 3 bases. CDR1 and CDR2 (germline): SGHDT, YYEEEE.

This clonotype was found many times. V gene TRBV15 combines with J gene TRBJ2-3; D gene unclear. The CDR3 contains 12 residues. Germline CDR1 and CDR2: LNHNV and YYDKDF (reference sequence). V was trimmed by 3 bases and J by 2 bases, leaving 3 bases between them. The CDR3 sequence: CATSSYTDTQYF. The CDR3 DNA follows: TGTGCCACCAGCAGCTACACAGATACGCAGTATTTT.